The 10 T cell receptor beta chains in this list originate from one sample, sequenced in a study of T cell changes during pregnancy in multiple sclerosis. Sequencing was performed with immunoSEQ multiplex PCR; in TCRdb, only in-frame clones are kept and a portion is missing. This sample has fewer than 50,000 clones, with 94% found just once. The starting material was CD8+ T cells from peripheral blood mononuclear cells, obtained in the first trimester of pregnancy. Every receptor here comes from a female donor with multiple sclerosis, enrolled in a pregnancy study.

This sequence joins TRBV27 and TRBJ2-4; 10 positions agree with TRBD2. This CDR3 has 16 residues. Germline values: CDR1 MNHEY, CDR2 SMNVEV (reference sequence). V lost 5 bases to trimming and J lost 1 base; unmatched junction nucleotides: 5. The CDR3 region has the DNA TGTGCCAGCAGTCCGAGCGGGAGGGTCGCCAAAAACATTCAGTACTTC. Translating gives CASSPSGRVAKNIQYF.

The chain employs TRBV5-4 and TRBJ1-2; 7 positions agree with TRBD1. The V gene's germline CDR1 is SGHNT and CDR2 YYREEE (reference sequence). V shed 5 bases, J shed 4 bases, and the junction held 8 bases outside the gene matches. This CDR3 region has 14 residues. The DNA of the CDR3 is TGTGCCAGCAGTTGGAGGGGGCAGGGCTATGGCTACACCTTC. It specifies CASSWRGQGYGYTF.

The chain carries TRBV19 and TRBJ2-1, with a tentative D call TRBD2 (7 bases). The CDR3 length is 17 residues. Germline assignment: CDR1 LNHDA and CDR2 SQIVND (reference sequence). V lost 4 bases and J 1 base, leaving 17 bases between the germline ends. The CDR3 sequence: CASSRNGLGGSYNEQFF. DNA for the CDR3: TGTGCCAGTAGTAGGAACGGACTAGGGGGGTCCTACAATGAGCAGTTCTTC.

The genes are TRBV7-9 and TRBJ1-5, with TRBD1 identical over 9 bases. The CDR3 loop spans 15 amino acids. Germline CDR1 and CDR2: SEHNR and FQNEAQ (reference sequence). The trim removed 5 bases at V and 7 bases at J, leaving 9 bases unmatched. CDR3 region: CASSPGQGRRQPQHF. CDR3 DNA sequence: TGTGCCAGCAGCCCCGGACAGGGGCGACGGCAGCCCCAGCATTTT.

The chain couples TRBV18 to TRBJ2-1; 9 bases agree with TRBD1. The V and J ends lost 4 bases and 9 bases, in that order; junction bases with no gene match: 7. Germline CDR1 is KGHSH and CDR2 is LQKENI. This CDR3 is built from 14 residues. The CDR3 reads CASSLRDRATEQFF. The CDR3, as DNA: TGTGCCAGCTCACTCCGGGACAGGGCGACTGAGCAGTTCTTC.

The chain is built from TRBV5-1 and TRBJ1-1, with D perhaps matching TRBD1 (5 bases). Trimming removed 2 bases at V and 1 base at J, with 6 bases between. The CDR3 has 13 amino acids. CDR1 and CDR2 (germline): SGHRS, YFSETQ. CDR3 DNA sequence: TGCGCCAGCAGCTTACAGGAGAACACTGAAGCTTTCTTT. Translation gives CASSLQENTEAFF. The whole variable domain, filled in from reference TRBV5-1 and TRBJ1-1, reads KAGVTQTPRYLIKTRGQQVTLSCSPISGHRSVSWYQQTPGQGLQFLFEYFSETQRNKGNFPGRFSGRQFSNSRSEMNVSTLELGDSALYLCASSLQENTEAFFGQGTRLTVV.

CDR3 DNA: TGTGCCAGCAGTTTCCTCGGAGGAGAGACCCAGTACTTC. This encodes CASSFLGGETQYF. This chain joins TRBV27 and TRBJ2-5; possibly TRBD2 for D (5 bases). Per the germline V gene, CDR1 is MNHEY and CDR2 is SMNVEV (reference sequence). The V gene lost 3 bases and the J gene lost 4 bases, with 9 bases spanning the gap. There are 13 residues in the CDR3.

The chain uses TRBV27 and TRBJ2-1; TRBD2 agrees at 8 bases. This CDR3 contains 12 residues. CDR1 and CDR2 from the germline V gene are MNHEY and SMNVEV (reference sequence). J lost 7 bases, V lost 7 bases, and 3 bases had no gene match. The CDR3 bases are TGTGCCAGCACGTCTAGCGGGAATGAGCAGTTCTTC. It is translated as CASTSSGNEQFF.

The chain joins TRBV14 to TRBJ2-7, with 12 bases that match TRBD2. The CDR3 length is 18 residues. Per the germline V gene, CDR1 is SGHDN and CDR2 is FVKESK. V trimming: 5 bases; J trimming: 3 bases; junction bases outside the gene matches: 14. The CDR3 here is CASSSSGTSGPYYYEQYF. For the CDR3, the DNA is TGTGCCAGCAGCTCCAGCGGGACTAGCGGGCCCTACTACTACGAGCAGTACTTC. Full variable domain (rest looked up from reference TRBV14 and TRBJ2-7): EAGVTQFPSHSVIEKGQTVTLRCDPISGHDNLYWYRRVMGKEIKFLLHFVKESKQDESGMPNNRFLAERTGGTYSTLKVQPAELEDSGVYFCASSSSGTSGPYYYEQYFGPGTRLTVT.

The chain joins TRBV2 to TRBJ2-7; TRBD2 matches 7 bases. J lost 3 bases, V lost 6 bases, and 11 bases had no gene match. The germline V gene has CDR1 SNHLY and CDR2 FYNNEI. The CDR3 consists of 15 residues. The CDR3 sequence: CASRHGREGSYEQYF. CDR3 DNA sequence: TGTGCCAGCAGGCATGGGAGGGAAGGTAGCTACGAGCAGTACTTC.